This TCR beta chain was captured in a study of cytomegalovirus exposure and HLA in healthy donors (TCRdb year 2017). In terms of the full investigation: In an earlier analysis of some 550 of the donors, under 300 Gb of sequence data and 90 million to 130 million unique TCR beta sequences from about 179 million T cells were reported. Class I and class II HLA loci were covered by the typing at four-digit resolution. To study patterns of TCR occurrence, a later analysis re-analyzed previously published TCR beta repertoires from 666 donors and added high-resolution HLA genotyping. Donor age, sex, ethnicity and CMV serostatus were collected together with the repertoire data. The study used immunosequencing to profile the T cell repertoires of approximately 690 subjects and linked those repertoires to cytomegalovirus serostatus. In addition to the first cohort of around 670 subjects, a separate validation cohort of some 120 different subjects was used. In the later analysis, no new phenotypic data were used to find candidate immune exposures; instead, reliance was placed on TCR beta sequences and their occurrence across donors. In an earlier analysis of 500 to 650 of the donors, high-throughput TCR beta sequencing was used to judge whether each TCR beta V gene segment behaved as functional or pseudogenic. Of the 398 genotyped donors, approximately 83% fell in the genetic ancestry cluster associated with self-reported Caucasian donors. High-throughput TCR immunosequencing, statistical association of individual TCRs with disease status, and machine learning were combined to predict cytomegalovirus infection status. Among roughly 400 genotyped donors of the cohort, an average of about 240,000 unique TCR beta nucleotide sequences were sequenced per donor, roughly 20% of them non-productive. All discovery cohort repertoires had been generated using a single sequencing platform. The study aimed to test whether cataloging public T cell receptors could reveal signatures of past pathogen exposure. Typing coverage varied by locus: roughly 629-640 donors for A, B, C, DRB1 and DQB1; about 520 for DQA1; over 600 for DPA1; about 450 for DPB1. Several DR-DQ haplotypes were handled as single units for association and clustering because linkage in the cohort was strong. About 300 gigabases of sequencing data and approximately 84 million unique TCR sequences were included in an early release covering 550 to 650 HLA-typed donors. A later genetic analysis took genome-wide SNP genotypes for about 55% of the roughly 670 donors and used that subset as a discovery cohort.

Only a few counts were recorded for this clone. Its antigen remains unidentified. Base-call qualities are not available, and no considerably larger clone is one nucleotide away. In total, 600 or so healthy bone marrow donors made up the cohort. At the time of sampling, every cohort member was nominally healthy, though immune exposures that went unrecorded were likely present. The donor was CMV seropositive and belonged to the group of about 290 seropositive cohort members. A peripheral blood sample was provided by each donor, and peripheral blood mononuclear cells were used for TCR beta sequencing. Genomic DNA extraction from the blood cell samples was performed with the Qiagen DNeasy Blood Extraction Kit. The library relied on the immunoSEQ multiplex PCR assay. A mixture of 60 forward primers for TCR Vbeta segments and 13 reverse primers for TCR Jbeta segments was used in the multiplex PCR. Amplification of the CDR3 region of rearranged TCR beta genes was performed with a multiplex PCR assay on genomic DNA. Amplified TCR beta libraries were sequenced as 87-base-pair reads on the Illumina HiSeq System. Under the source paper's analysis protocol: A later analysis counted about 82 million unique TCR beta chains across the 600 to 850 repertoires, and roughly 10 million of these chains were shared by at least two donors. To remove PCR and sequencing errors, raw reads were error-corrected and collapsed into unique sequences using a nearest-neighbor algorithm that merged closely related sequences. V, D and J gene segments were assigned by aligning CDR3 sequences to IMGT reference sequences. Each retained sequence needed at least a six-nucleotide match to both a V gene segment and a J gene segment. A rearrangement was called productive if the CDR3 had no stop codons and remained in frame with V and J, and every other rearrangement was called non-productive. CDR3 was defined according to IMGT convention as the region running from the second conserved V-encoded cysteine to the conserved J-encoded phenylalanine. Sequences without an unambiguous match to a single V gene segment were excluded from the earlier analysis of several hundred of the donors. An earlier analysis of some 610 of the donors called V segments functional above 56.7% productive rearrangements and segregating when the between-donor standard deviation exceeded 5%. A statistical classification framework was developed to diagnose cytomegalovirus status using the catalog of TCR beta chain sequences. V and J gene assignment, in a later analysis, came from comparing TCR nucleotide sequences with IMGT/GENE-DB human TR gene sequences. A later analysis assigned CDR3 sequences and most-parsimonious VDJ recombination scenarios with the TCRdist pipeline. In a later analysis, every TCR beta chain was defined by the combination of its CDR3 amino acid sequence and its V-gene family, and reads without a unique V-gene family were dropped. In a later analysis, 450 to 600 highly shared, low-generation-probability nucleotide sequences were removed to address suspected cross-contamination and a sequencing artifact. A later analysis calculated a clonal expansion index for each public chain from normalized within-repertoire ranks of inferred template counts. In a later analysis, generation probabilities were computed using a VDJ recombination model fitted to out-of-frame rearrangements, and the results were checked against IGoR. A later analysis scored TCR-TCR, TCR-HLA and TCR-CMV co-occurrence with hypergeometric tests, applying a repertoire-size bias correction to TCR pairs. In a later analysis, false discovery rates were estimated by permuting HLA or CMV assignments 20 times. In a later analysis, co-occurring TCRs were grouped using DBSCAN, with TCRdist sequence similarity added in when clustering inside HLA-allele-positive subsets. Repertoires with fewer than 30,000 or more than 120,000 public chains, plus five repertoires with anomalous nucleotide sharing, were excluded from co-occurrence clustering. TCRdb took over this immuneACCESS table, retaining in-frame rearrangements with V and J assigned. Such tables are incomplete; in checked studies, under half of the missing clones stem from an unresolved V gene, and the remainder is unexplained. That table supplies the V and J calls and clone size; D and trimming were determined from the DNA. Counted in this sample were roughly 150,000 clones; approximately 80% of them appeared once. Jointly, the top ten make up about 5.2% of the sample.

What the work shows at the level of the full study, not this receptor alone: Broadly in line with IMGT annotations, most TCR beta V segments showed up in productive rearrangements about 90% or about 30% of the time in an earlier analysis of roughly 590 of the donors. A later analysis associated about 17,000 TCR beta sequences with specific HLA alleles at a false discovery rate of 0.05. A further reported finding was that TCR beta sequences accurately predicted the HLA-A and HLA-B alleles for most subjects in the first cohort. Immune exposure information for the cohort was limited to CMV serostatus. A later analysis reported that several top co-occurrence clusters appeared linked to parvovirus B19, influenza, CMV and Epstein-Barr virus. In a later genetic analysis, fewer N-insertions in productive TCRs were reported among donors in an Asian-associated ancestry cluster than the approximately 710-donor mean. According to the authors, the approach could potentially be generalized to other disease states and immunological phenotypes. A total of about 150 TCR beta chains were listed by the study as associated with cytomegalovirus. The classifier was reported to diagnose cytomegalovirus status with high specificity and sensitivity in both the original and validation cohorts. Sequencing depth was assumed to be roughly uniform across donors in the presence/absence analyses, though that assumption may not hold. Because counts were too low, some 16 rarely observed V segments, including chromosome 9 orphons, were excluded from the earlier analysis of several hundred of the donors. A group of highly shared sequence variants was considered likely to be a technical artifact of the sequencing pipeline. In vitro tests confirmed that a few of the cytomegalovirus-associated TCR beta chains recognize cytomegalovirus antigens. According to a later analysis, most CMV-associated TCR beta chains appeared to be HLA-restricted, and the HLA associations seemed to be driven largely by CMV exposure. Linkage disequilibrium might explain the correlated functional status among segregating V segments, but an unknown experimental factor could not be ruled out. Only TCR beta chains were sequenced in this cohort, and the absence of alpha or paired-chain data limited detectable features. Assigning TCR associations to individual alleles was difficult when HLA alleles, especially DR and DQ, strongly co-occurred. In a later analysis, HLA-associated TCR beta chains were found to be more clonally expanded and to have lower generation probabilities than equally common non-associated chains. An association between a missense DCLRE1C variant and V-gene and J-gene trimming of TCR beta chains was found in a later genetic analysis and replicated in an independent cohort. Most TCR sequences were observed very rarely across donors, whereas some public TCRs were present in many individuals. Because HLA typing was missing for some donors at each locus, association tests included only the typed subset. In a later analysis, the rate of TCR association differed among HLA loci, with DRB1 alleles having the most associated TCRs and HLA-C alleles having the fewest.

The clonotype was recovered from a man in his thirties or forties in good health and CMV-seropositive. The sequenced sample was PBMCs.

The CDR3: CASGLAPLLHTDTQYF. The nucleotide sequence is TGTGCTAGTGGTCTAGCCCCGCTACTTCACACAGATACGCAGTATTTT. The chain couples TRBV12-5 to TRBJ2-3; the D segment could be TRBD2, given 5 matching bases. CDR1 and CDR2 were assigned from the germline V gene as LGHNT and FRNRAP. V drops 5 bases and J drops 2 bases, leaving 17 bases in between. Taken from cysteine to phenylalanine, the CDR3 has 16 residues. The CDR3 DNA has 48 bases and is translated from base 1.